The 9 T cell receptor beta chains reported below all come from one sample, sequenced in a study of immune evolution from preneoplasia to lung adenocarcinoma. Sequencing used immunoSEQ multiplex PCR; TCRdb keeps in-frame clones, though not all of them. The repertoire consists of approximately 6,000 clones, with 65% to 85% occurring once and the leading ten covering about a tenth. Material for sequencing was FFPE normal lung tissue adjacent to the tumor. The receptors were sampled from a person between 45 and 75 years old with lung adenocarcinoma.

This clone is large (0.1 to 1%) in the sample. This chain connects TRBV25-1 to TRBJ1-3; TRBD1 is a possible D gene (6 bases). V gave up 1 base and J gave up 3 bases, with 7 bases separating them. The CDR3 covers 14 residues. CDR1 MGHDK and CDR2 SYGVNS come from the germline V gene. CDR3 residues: CASSESRGGNTIYF. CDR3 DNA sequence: TGTGCCAGCAGTGAATCCAGGGGTGGAAACACCATATATTTT.

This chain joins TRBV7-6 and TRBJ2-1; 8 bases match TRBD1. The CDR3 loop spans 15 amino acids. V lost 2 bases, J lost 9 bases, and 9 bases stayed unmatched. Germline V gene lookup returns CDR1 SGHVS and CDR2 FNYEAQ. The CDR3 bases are TGTGCCAGCAGCTTATCAGGACAGGGAGTTGGTGAGCAGTTCTTC. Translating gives CASSLSGQGVGEQFF.

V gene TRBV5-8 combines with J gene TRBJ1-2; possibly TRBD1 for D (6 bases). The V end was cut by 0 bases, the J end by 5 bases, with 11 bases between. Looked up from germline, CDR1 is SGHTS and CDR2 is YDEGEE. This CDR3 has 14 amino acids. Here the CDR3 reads CASSLAGQSYGYTF. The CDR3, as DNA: TGTGCCAGCAGCTTGGCCGGACAGTCTTATGGCTACACCTTC.

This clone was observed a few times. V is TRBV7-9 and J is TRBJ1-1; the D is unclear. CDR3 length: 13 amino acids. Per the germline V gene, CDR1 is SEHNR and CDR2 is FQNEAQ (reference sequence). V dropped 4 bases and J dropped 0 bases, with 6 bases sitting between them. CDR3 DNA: TGTGCCAGCAGCTCGGAACTGAACACTGAAGCTTTCTTT. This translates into CASSSELNTEAFF.

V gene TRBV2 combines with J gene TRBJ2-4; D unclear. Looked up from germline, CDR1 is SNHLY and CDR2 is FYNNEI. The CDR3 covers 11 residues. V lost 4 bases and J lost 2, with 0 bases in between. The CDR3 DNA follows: TGTGCCAGCAGTGCCAAAAACATTCAGTACTTC. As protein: CASSAKNIQYF. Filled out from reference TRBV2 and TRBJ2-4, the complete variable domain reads EPEVTQTPSHQVTQMGQEVILRCVPISNHLYFYWYRQILGQKVEFLVSFYNNEISEKSEIFDDQFSVERPDGSNFTLKIRSTKLEDSAMYFCASSAKNIQYFGAGTRLSVL.

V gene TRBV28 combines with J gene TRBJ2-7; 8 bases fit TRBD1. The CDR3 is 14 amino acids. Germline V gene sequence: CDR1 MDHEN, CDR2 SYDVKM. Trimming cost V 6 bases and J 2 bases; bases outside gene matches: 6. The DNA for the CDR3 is TGTGCCAGCAGCTGGACAGGGACCACCTACGAGCAGTACTTC. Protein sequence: CASSWTGTTYEQYF.

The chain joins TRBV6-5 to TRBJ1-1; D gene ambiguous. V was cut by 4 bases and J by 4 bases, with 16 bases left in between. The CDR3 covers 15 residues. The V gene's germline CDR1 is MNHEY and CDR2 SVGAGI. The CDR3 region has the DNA TGTGCCAGCAGTTCGGAGTATCGGACGGCCACTGAAGCTTTCTTT. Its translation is CASSSEYRTATEAFF.

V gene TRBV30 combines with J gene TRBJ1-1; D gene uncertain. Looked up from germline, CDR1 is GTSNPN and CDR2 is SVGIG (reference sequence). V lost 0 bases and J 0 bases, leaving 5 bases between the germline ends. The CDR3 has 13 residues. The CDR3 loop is CAWSVLLNTEAFF. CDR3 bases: TGTGCCTGGAGTGTACTTCTGAACACTGAAGCTTTCTTT.

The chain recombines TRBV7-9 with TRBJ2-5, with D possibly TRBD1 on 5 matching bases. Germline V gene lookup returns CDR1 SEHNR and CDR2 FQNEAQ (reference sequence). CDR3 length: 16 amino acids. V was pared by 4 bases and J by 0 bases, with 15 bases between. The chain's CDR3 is CASSSRQPMNQETQYF. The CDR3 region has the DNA TGTGCCAGCAGCTCGAGACAGCCGATGAACCAAGAGACCCAGTACTTC.